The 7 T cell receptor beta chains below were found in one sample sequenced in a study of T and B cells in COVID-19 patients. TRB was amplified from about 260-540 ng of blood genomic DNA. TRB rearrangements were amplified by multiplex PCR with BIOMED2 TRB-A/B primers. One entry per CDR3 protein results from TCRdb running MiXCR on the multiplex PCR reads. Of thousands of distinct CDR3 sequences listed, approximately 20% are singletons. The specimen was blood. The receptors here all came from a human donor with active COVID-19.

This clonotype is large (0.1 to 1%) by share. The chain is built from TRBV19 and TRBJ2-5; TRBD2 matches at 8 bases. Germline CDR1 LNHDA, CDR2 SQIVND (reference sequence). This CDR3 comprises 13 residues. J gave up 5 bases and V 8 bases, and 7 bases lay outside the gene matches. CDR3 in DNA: TGTGCCAGTCGGCTTAGCGGGACTGAGACCCAGTACTTC. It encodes CASRLSGTETQYF. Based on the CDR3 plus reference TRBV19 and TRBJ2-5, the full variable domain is DGGITQSPKYLFRKEGQNVTLSCEQNLNHDAMYWYRQDPGQGLRLIYYSQIVNDFQKGDIAEGYSVSREKKESFPLTVTSAQKNPTAFYLCASRLSGTETQYFGPGTRLLVL.

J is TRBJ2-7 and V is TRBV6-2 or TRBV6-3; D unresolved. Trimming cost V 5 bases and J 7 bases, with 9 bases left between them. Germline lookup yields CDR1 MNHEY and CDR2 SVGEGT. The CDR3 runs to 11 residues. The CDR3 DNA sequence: TGTGCCAGCAGTCCCCTCCGAGAGCAGTACTTC. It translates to CASSPLREQYF.

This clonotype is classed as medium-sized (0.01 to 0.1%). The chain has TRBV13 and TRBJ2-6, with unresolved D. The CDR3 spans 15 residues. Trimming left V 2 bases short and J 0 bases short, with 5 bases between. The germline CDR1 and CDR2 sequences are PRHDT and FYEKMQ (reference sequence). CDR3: CASSLQFSGANVLTF. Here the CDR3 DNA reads TGTGCCAGCAGCTTACAGTTCTCTGGGGCCAACGTCCTGACTTTC.

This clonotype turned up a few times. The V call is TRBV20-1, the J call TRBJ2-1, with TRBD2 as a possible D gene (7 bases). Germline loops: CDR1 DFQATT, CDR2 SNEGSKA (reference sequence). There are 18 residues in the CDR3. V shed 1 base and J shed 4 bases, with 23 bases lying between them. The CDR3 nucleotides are TGCAGTGCTAGAGGGGGGACGGGGGGCCAGCACCATTACAATGAGCAGTTCTTC. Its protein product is CSARGGTGGQHHYNEQFF.

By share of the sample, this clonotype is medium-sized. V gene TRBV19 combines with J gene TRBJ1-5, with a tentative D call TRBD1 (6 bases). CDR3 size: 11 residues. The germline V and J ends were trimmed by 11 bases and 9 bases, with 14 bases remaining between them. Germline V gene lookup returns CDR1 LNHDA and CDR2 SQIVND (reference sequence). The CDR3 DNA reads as TGTGCCGGGGGGCGGGGTCGGCCCCAGCATTTT. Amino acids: CAGGRGRPQHF.

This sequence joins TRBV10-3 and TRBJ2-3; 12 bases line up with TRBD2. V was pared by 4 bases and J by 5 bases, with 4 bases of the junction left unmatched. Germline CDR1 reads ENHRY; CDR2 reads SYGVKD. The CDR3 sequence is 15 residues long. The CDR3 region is CAISGLAGVVDTQYF. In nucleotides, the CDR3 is TGTGCCATCAGTGGACTAGCGGGAGTTGTAGATACGCAGTATTTT.

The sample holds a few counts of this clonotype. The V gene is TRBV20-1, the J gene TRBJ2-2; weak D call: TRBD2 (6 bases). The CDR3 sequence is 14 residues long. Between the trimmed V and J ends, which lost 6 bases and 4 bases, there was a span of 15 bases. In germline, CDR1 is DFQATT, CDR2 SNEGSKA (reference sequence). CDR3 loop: CSAIRDSGTGELFF. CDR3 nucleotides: TGCAGTGCCATCAGGGATAGCGGCACCGGGGAGCTGTTTTTT.